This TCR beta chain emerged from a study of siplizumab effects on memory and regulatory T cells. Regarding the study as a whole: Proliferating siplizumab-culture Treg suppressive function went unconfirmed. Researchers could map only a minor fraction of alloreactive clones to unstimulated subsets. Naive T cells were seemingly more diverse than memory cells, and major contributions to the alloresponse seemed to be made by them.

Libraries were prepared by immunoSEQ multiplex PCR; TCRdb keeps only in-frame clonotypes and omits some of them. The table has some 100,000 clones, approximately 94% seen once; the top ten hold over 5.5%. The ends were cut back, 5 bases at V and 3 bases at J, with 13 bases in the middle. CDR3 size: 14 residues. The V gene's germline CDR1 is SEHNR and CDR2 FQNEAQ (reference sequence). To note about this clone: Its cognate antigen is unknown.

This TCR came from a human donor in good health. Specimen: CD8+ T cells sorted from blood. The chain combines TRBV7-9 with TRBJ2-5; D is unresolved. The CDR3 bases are TGTGCCAGCAGCGCCAGGCGGCAGGAAGAGACCCAGTACTTC. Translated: CASSARRQEETQYF.